Listed below are T cell receptor beta chains from one sample, sequenced in a study of blood T cell repertoires in COVID-19. The method was immunoSEQ multiplex PCR; TCRdb's version includes in-frame clones alone and lacks a portion of them. The sample holds 200,000 to 250,000 clones, about three quarters seen once. Sequencing was carried out using peripheral blood. The receptors shown here come from a woman in her sixties or seventies with acute or convalescent COVID-19. The CDR3 runs from the conserved cysteine through the conserved F or W. The D gene is left open where the match is weak. Clone size is shown for a subset of rows, as once, few, many or a class of expanded clone.

TRBV4-1,TRBJ2-7,TRBD1,once,CASSLGTDGEQYF
TRBV7-9,TRBJ1-1,NA,few,CASHPDRANTEAFF
TRBV6-2/TRBV6-3,TRBJ2-5,NA,NA,CASSYGGKETQYF
TRBV4-3,TRBJ1-2,NA,NA,CASSQDLKEGSGYTF
TRBV4-1,TRBJ2-6,TRBD1,once,CASSQEGTGTSGANVLTF
TRBV7-2,TRBJ2-5,TRBD2,NA,CASSPRASGGGGETQYF
TRBV2,TRBJ2-2,TRBD1,NA,CASSEGPTGFTGELFF
TRBV4-1,TRBJ1-1,NA,NA,CASSLRDSPNTEAFF
TRBV15,TRBJ1-6,TRBD1,NA,CATSRANTGQGSSPLHF
TRBV5-1,TRBJ2-1,TRBD2,NA,CASSQAGGSYNEQFF
TRBV3-1/TRBV3-2,TRBJ2-1,TRBD2,many,CASSQDRSGGPNEQFF
TRBV3-1/TRBV3-2,TRBJ2-7,TRBD1,many,CASSQEMGQTRWQYF
TRBV7-3,TRBJ2-3,NA,once,CASSLTGDSGTDTQYF
TRBV4-1,TRBJ1-2,NA,NA,CASSQVFRGNYGYTF
TRBV6-6,TRBJ1-5,TRBD1,NA,CASSPGQGVSNQPQHF
TRBV4-3,TRBJ1-4,TRBD1,NA,CASSRSGQGKGEKLFF
TRBV18,TRBJ2-7,NA,NA,CASSPPSVRGGDEQYF
TRBV3-1/TRBV3-2,TRBJ2-5,TRBD2,NA,CASSPGLAGGRSGTQYF
TRBV27,TRBJ2-4,NA,NA,CASSPRSSPLAKNIQYF
TRBV5-1,TRBJ2-1,TRBD2,NA,CASSLMTSGGNEQFF
TRBV7-8,TRBJ2-1,NA,NA,CASSLMGGYNEQFF
TRBV18,TRBJ2-2,TRBD1,once,CASSRGTGNGGELFF
TRBV14,TRBJ2-2,TRBD2,once,CASSQEASGGAVGELFF
TRBV11-2,TRBJ2-3,TRBD2,NA,CASSLERRGAFWNTQYF
TRBV5-1,TRBJ2-2,TRBD1,NA,CASSNGQVRTGELFF
TRBV28,TRBJ1-5,TRBD1,NA,CASYGTDRSNQPQHF
TRBV15,TRBJ1-5,TRBD1,NA,CATSLGLQGLNQPQHF
TRBV7-3,TRBJ2-7,NA,NA,CASSLKQALTHEQYF
TRBV5-1,TRBJ2-2,NA,NA,CASKAGAANTGELFF
TRBV7-9,TRBJ2-7,NA,NA,CASSLTGNSYEQYF
TRBV21-1,TRBJ1-2,NA,NA,CASSPEWGLNYGYTF
TRBV14,TRBJ2-1,TRBD2,NA,CASSQLGSGGYEQFF
TRBV2,TRBJ1-2,NA,few,CASSEVLTRLYGYTF
TRBV7-8,TRBJ2-3,TRBD1,NA,CASSLDGTGADTQYF
TRBV2,TRBJ1-5,NA,NA,CASQPDSNQPQHF
TRBV20-1,TRBJ2-3,TRBD2,few,CSASGVLAGGRDTQYF
TRBV7-3,TRBJ1-4,NA,NA,CASRAMSGSSPEKLFF
TRBV30,TRBJ2-7,NA,NA,CAWSPTGSSRRSYEQYF
TRBV7-2,TRBJ2-1,TRBD2,NA,CASSQSGDEQFF
TRBV19,TRBJ2-2,NA,NA,CASSIGATNTGELFF
TRBV12-3/TRBV12-4,TRBJ1-2,NA,NA,CASSPGAGYGYTF
TRBV4-2,TRBJ1-1,NA,few,CASSQVGGMNTEAFF
TRBV18,TRBJ2-3,TRBD2,NA,CASSPLRSGGDTQYF
TRBV18,TRBJ2-5,TRBD2,NA,CASSPTSGQETQYF
TRBV5-4,TRBJ2-5,TRBD2,NA,CASSLSHGGGPKTQYF
TRBV5-1,TRBJ2-7,TRBD1,few,CASSLGTGAGEQYF
TRBV25-1,TRBJ2-7,NA,NA,CASSRSYEQYF
TRBV27,TRBJ1-1,TRBD1,NA,CASSAGDRAEAFF
TRBV2,TRBJ2-1,TRBD1,few,CASSVEDRVFHYNEQFF
TRBV6-5,TRBJ2-5,NA,NA,CASSYGSWRAQETQYF